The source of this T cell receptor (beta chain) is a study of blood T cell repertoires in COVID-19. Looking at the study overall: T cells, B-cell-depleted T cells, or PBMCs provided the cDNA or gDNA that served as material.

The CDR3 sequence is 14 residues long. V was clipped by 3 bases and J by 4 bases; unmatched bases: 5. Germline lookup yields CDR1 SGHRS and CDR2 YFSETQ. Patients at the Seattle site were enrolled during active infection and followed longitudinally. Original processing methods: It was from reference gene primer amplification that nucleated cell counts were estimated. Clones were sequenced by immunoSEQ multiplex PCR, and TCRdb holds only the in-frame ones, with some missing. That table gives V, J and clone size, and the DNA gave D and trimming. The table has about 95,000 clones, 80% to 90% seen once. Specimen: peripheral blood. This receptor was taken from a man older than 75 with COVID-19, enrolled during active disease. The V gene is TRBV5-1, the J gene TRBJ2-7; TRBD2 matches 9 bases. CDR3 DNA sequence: TGCGCCAGCAGCTGGGGACTAGCAAATTACGAGCAGTACTTC. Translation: CASSWGLANYEQYF.